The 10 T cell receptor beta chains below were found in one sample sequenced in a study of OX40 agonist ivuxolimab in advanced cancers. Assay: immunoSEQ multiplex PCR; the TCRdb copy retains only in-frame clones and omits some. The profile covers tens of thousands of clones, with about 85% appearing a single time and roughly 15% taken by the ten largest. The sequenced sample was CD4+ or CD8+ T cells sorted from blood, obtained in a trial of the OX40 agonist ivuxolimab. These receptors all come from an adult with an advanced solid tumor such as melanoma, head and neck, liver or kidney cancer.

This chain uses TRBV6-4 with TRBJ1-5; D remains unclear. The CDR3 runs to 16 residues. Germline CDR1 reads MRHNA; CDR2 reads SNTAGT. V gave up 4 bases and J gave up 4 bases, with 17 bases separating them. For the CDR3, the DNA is TGTGCCAGCAGTGGACTCGTTCAACGGACTAATCAGCCCCAGCATTTT. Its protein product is CASSGLVQRTNQPQHF.

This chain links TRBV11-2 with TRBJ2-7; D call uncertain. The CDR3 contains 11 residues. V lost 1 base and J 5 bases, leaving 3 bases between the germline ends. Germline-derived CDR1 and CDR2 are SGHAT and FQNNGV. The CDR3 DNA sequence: TGTGCCAGCAGCTTAGGAAACGAGCAGTACTTC. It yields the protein CASSLGNEQYF.

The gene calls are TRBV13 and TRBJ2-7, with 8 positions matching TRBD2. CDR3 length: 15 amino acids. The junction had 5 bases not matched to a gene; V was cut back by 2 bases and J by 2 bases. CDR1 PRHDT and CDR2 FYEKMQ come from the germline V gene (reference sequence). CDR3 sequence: CASSLNRLATYEQYF. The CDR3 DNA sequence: TGTGCCAGCAGCTTAAACCGACTAGCGACCTACGAGCAGTACTTC.

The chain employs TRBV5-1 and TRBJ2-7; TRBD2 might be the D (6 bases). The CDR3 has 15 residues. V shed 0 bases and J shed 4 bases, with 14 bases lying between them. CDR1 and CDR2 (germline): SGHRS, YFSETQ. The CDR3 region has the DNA TGCGCCAGCAGCTTGGCACAGCGGGCTCTATACGAGCAGTACTTC. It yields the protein CASSLAQRALYEQYF.

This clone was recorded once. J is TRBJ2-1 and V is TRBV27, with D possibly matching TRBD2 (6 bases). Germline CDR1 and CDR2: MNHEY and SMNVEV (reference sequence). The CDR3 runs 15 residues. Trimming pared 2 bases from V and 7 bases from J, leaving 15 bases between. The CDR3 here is CASSLLEGLGNEQFF. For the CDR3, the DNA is TGTGCCAGCAGTTTACTGGAGGGCCTAGGGAATGAGCAGTTCTTC.

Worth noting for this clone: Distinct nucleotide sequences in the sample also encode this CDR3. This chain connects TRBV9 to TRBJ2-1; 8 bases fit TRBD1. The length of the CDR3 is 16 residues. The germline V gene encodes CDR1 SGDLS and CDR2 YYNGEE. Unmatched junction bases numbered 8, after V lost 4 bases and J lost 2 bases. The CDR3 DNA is TGTGCCAGCAGCACGAGGGGGACAGGTACCTACAATGAGCAGTTCTTC. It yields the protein CASSTRGTGTYNEQFF.

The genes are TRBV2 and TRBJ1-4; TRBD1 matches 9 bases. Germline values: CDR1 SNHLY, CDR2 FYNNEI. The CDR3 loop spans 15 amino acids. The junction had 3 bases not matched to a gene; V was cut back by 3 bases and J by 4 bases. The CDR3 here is CASSEDRGGNEKLFF. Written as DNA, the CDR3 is TGTGCCAGCAGTGAGGACAGGGGAGGTAATGAAAAACTGTTTTTT.

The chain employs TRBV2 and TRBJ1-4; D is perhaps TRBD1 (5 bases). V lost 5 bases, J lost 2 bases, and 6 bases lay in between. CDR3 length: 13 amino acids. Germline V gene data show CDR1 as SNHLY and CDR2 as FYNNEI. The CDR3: CASSRGTNEKLFF. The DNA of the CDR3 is TGTGCCAGCAGTCGGGGGACTAATGAAAAACTGTTTTTT.

The CDR3 nucleotides are TGTGCCAGTAGTATGGAGGGCGGGAGGGTTTTATTCAATGAGCAGTTCTTC. This codes for CASSMEGGRVLFNEQFF. This chain uses TRBV19 with TRBJ2-1, with 9 positions matching TRBD2. CDR1 is LNHDA and CDR2 is SQIVND in the germline V gene (reference sequence). This CDR3 has 17 amino acids. Trimming removed 3 bases from V and 6 bases from J; junction bases left unmatched: 12.

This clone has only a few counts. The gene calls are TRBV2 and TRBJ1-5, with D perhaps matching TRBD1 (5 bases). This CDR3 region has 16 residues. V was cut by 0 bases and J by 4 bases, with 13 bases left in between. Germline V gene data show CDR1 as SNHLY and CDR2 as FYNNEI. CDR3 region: CASSEAGRGRNQPQHF. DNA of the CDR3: TGTGCCAGCAGTGAAGCGGGGAGGGGAAGGAATCAGCCCCAGCATTTT.